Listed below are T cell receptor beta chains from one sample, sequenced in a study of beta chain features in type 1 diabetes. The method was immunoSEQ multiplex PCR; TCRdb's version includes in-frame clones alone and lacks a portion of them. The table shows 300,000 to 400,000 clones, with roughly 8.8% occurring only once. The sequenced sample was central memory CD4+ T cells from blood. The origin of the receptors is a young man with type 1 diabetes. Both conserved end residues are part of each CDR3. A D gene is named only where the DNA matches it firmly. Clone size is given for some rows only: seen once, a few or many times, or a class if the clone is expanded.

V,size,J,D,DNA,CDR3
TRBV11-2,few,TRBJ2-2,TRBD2,TGTGCCAGCAGCTCACGGACTAGCGACGACACCGGGGAGCTGTTTTTT,CASSSRTSDDTGELFF
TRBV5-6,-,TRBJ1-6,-,TGTGCCAGCAGCTTCTACGGGGTTTATAATTCACCCCTCCACTTT,CASSFYGVYNSPLHF
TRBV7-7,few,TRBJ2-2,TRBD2,TGTGCTAGCAGCTTAGCGGGGGAGCGCACCGGGGAGCTGTTTTTT,CASSLAGERTGELFF
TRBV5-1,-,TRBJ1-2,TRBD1,TGCGCCAGCAGCGGACAGGGGGCGGGAGGCTACACCTTC,CASSGQGAGGYTF
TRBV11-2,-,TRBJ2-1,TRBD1,TGTGCCAGCAGCCGGATCCGGGACAGGGGCAATGAGCAGTTCTTC,CASSRIRDRGNEQFF
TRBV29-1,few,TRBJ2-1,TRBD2,TGCAGCGTTGTAGGCGGGGGGGGCCATGAGCAGTTCTTC,CSVVGGGGHEQFF
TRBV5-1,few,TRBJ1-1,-,TGCGCCAGCAGCTTTGAGGACACTGAAGCTTTCTTT,CASSFEDTEAFF
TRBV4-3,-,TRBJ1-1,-,TGCGCCAGCAGCCAAGCGGCGACAGCATTGAACACTGAAGCTTTCTTT,CASSQAATALNTEAFF
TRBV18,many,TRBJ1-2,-,TGTGCCAGCTCACCAGAACAGGGACTTGGCGCTGGCTACACCTTC,CASSPEQGLGAGYTF
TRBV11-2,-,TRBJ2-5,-,TGTGCCAGCAGCTTCTCGAGGGGGGGGAAGTACCAAGAGACCCAGTACTTC,CASSFSRGGKYQETQYF
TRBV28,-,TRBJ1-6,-,TGTGCCAGCAGTTTATCGTTGGGGGGAAATTCACCCCTCCACTTT,CASSLSLGGNSPLHF
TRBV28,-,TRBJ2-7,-,TGTGCCAGCAGCCCCGGAGGGCCGAGCTCCTACGAGCAGTACTTC,CASSPGGPSSYEQYF
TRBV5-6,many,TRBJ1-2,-,TGTGCCAGCAGAAGATCAGGGGCAGGCAACTATGGCTACACCTTC,CASRRSGAGNYGYTF
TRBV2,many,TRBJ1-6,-,TGTGCCAGCAGGACACAGGGTACGGGTAATTCACCCCTCCACTTT,CASRTQGTGNSPLHF
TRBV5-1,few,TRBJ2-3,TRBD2,TGCGCCAGCAGCTTGGGAGGACTAGCGGGAGAAACGCAGTATTTT,CASSLGGLAGETQYF
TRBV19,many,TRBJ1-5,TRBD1,TGTGCCAGTAGTAAGGGGGCCGGTCAGCCCCAGCATTTT,CASSKGAGQPQHF
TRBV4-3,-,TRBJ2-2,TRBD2,TGCGCCAGCAGCCAAGAAGCGGGGGGGAACACCGGGGAGCTGTTTTTT,CASSQEAGGNTGELFF
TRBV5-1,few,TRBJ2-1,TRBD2,TGCGCCAGCTCATCCCGGGGGGGACAAACCTACAATGAGCAGTTCTTC,CASSSRGGQTYNEQFF
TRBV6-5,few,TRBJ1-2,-,TGTGCCAGCAGTCTGGACCGTAACTATGGCTACACCTTC,CASSLDRNYGYTF
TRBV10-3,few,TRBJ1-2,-,TGTGCCATAAGTAACCCCTTAGACCTGGCGGAGGGCTACACCTTC,CAISNPLDLAEGYTF
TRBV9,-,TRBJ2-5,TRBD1,TGTGCCAGCAGCCCGGATCCGACAGGGATGGAAGAGACCCAGTACTTC,CASSPDPTGMEETQYF
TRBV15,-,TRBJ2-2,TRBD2,TGTGCCACCAGCAGTGGTAGCGGGGGGAACACCGGGGAGCTGTTTTTT,CATSSGSGGNTGELFF
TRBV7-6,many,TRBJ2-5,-,TGTGCCAGCAGCTTGCCCCAAGGGGAGACCCAGTACTTC,CASSLPQGETQYF
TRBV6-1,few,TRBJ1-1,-,TGTGCCAGCAGTGAAGCCCCAGCAAGGGGAGCTGAAGCTTTCTTT,CASSEAPARGAEAFF
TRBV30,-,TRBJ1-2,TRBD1,TGTGCCTGGCGAATACGAACCGGGACAGGGATATCCAACTATGGCTACACCTTC,CAWRIRTGTGISNYGYTF
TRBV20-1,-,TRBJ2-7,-,TGCAGTGCTAGATTAGGGTACGAGCAGTACTTC,CSARLGYEQYF
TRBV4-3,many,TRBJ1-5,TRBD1,TGCGCCAGCAGCCAAGGACAGGGAACTGAACCCCAGCATTTT,CASSQGQGTEPQHF
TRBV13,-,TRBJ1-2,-,TGTGCCAGCAGCTTACGGGACTATGGCTACACCTTC,CASSLRDYGYTF
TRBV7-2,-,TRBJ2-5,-,TGTGCCAGCAGCTTCGGGAATGAGAGGACCCAGTACTTC,CASSFGNERTQYF
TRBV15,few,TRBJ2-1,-,TGTGCCACCAGCGCGCGGGGAACCTCCTACAATGAGCAGTTCTTC,CATSARGTSYNEQFF
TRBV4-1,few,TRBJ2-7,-,TGCGCCAGCAGCTTCGAATCCACCTCCACTAGTGGTGGCCACGAGCAGTACTTC,CASSFESTSTSGGHEQYF
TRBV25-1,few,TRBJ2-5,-,TGTGCCAGCAGTGAACCAGGGGGGTTAAATACCCAGTACTTC,CASSEPGGLNTQYF
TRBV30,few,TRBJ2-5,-,TGTGCCTGGAGTACCGAGTTTGGGACCCAGTACTTC,CAWSTEFGTQYF
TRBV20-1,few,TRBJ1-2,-,TGCAGTGCTACCGATTTGGATGGCTACACCTTC,CSATDLDGYTF
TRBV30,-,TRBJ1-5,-,TGTGCCTGGAGTCCCCGAGGGGATCAGCCCCAGCATTTT,CAWSPRGDQPQHF
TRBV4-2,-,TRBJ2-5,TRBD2,TGTGCCAGCAGCGCCGGAGCGAGTAGCGGGGTCGAAGAGACCCAGTACTTC,CASSAGASSGVEETQYF
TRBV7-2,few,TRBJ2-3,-,TGTGCCAGCAGCCCCGAGTCGGATACGCAGTATTTT,CASSPESDTQYF
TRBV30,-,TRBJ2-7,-,TGTGCCTGGAGGGCCGTTGACGGGGCCACTCGCCAGCAGTACTTC,CAWRAVDGATRQQYF
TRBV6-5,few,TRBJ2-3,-,TGTGCCAGCAGTTACTCGGACACCACAGATACGCAGTATTTT,CASSYSDTTDTQYF
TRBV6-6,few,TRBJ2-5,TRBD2,TGTGCCAGCAGCCCCCGTGGAGCGGGGGGCACAGAGACCCAGTACTTC,CASSPRGAGGTETQYF